Listed below are T cell receptor beta chains from one sample, sequenced in a study of cytomegalovirus exposure and HLA in healthy donors. Profiling relied on immunoSEQ multiplex PCR, and the TCRdb table lists in-frame clones only, not all of them. The top ten clones hold approximately 3% of a sample with about 43,000 clones, more than 65% of them seen once. Sequenced material: PBMCs. The receptors derive from a man between 45 and 60 years old in good health and CMV-seronegative. Each CDR3 is given with its conserved first and last residue. Size values are once, few and many counts, or a class for expanded clones, and some rows have none.

clone size,V gene,CDR3 protein
-,TRBV4-1,CASTHKETSGRTDTQYF
few,TRBV7-2,CASSLVLGGAGELFF
once,TRBV5-1,CASAGQGDTEAFF
-,TRBV7-9,CASSFFSQGETQYF
-,TRBV5-6,CASSLGPTASNQPQHF
-,TRBV19,CASSTAVAPQETQYF
-,TRBV7-8,CASSLEAGRRPEAFF
-,TRBV28,CASRDRQGTYNEQFF
-,TRBV19,CASSTGQGAYGTQYF
few,TRBV19,CASSIRDRGPPRYEQYF
-,TRBV7-9,CASTPRGWNEQYF
-,TRBV27,CASSPLRDRGLETQYF
few,TRBV6-5,CASSSRRDKAFF
once,TRBV9,CASSVSSGGYNEQFF
-,TRBV4-2,CASSQDGQGGPGELFF
once,TRBV4-3,CASSQGRGYNSPLHF
-,TRBV27,CASSLSRATEAFF
few,TRBV10-3,CAIRRTSGAYNEQFF
-,TRBV9,CASSVGLMTSNEQFF
-,TRBV7-3,CASSSPRGGPSYNEQFF
few,TRBV6-5,CASSYFAGEKLFF
-,TRBV6-1,CASTRDRWNTGELFF